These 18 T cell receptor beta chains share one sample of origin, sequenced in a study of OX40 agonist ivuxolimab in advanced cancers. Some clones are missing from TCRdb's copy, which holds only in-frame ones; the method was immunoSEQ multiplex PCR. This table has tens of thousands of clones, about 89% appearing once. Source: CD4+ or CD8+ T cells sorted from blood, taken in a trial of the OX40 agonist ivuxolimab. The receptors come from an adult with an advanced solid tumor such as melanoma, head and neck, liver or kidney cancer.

CDR3 sequence: CASSARGDTQYF. CDR3 sequence (DNA): TGTGCCAGCAGTGCTCGGGGAGATACGCAGTATTTT. V is TRBV6-1 and J is TRBJ2-3; possible D gene TRBD2, 5 bases. Germline V CDR1 and CDR2: MNHNS, SASEGT. Deletions cut 4 bases from V and 5 bases from J, with 7 bases between. The CDR3 contains 12 residues.

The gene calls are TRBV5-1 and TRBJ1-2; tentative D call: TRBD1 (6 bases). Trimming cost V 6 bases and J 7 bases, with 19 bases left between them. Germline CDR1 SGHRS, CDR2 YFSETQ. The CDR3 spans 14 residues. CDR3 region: CASTTTGGGGGYTF. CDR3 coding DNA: TGCGCCAGCACCACGACAGGAGGTGGTGGTGGCTACACCTTC.

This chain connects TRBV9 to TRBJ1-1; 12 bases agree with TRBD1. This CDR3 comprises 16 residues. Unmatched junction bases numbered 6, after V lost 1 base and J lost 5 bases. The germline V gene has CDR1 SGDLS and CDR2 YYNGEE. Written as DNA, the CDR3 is TGTGCCAGCAGCGTACGGGGACAGGGGGCTTGGACTGAAGCTTTCTTT. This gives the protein CASSVRGQGAWTEAFF. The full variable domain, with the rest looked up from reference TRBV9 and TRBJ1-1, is DSGVTQTPKHLITATGQRVTLRCSPRSGDLSVYWYQQSLDQGLQFLIQYYNGEERAKGNILERFSAQQFPDLHSELNLSSLELGDSALYFCASSVRGQGAWTEAFFGQGTRLTVV.

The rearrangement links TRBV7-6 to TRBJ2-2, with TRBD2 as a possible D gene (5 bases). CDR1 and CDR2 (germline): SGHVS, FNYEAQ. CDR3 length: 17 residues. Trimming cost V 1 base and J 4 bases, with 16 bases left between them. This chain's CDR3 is CASSLGSGIGFTGELFF. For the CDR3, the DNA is TGTGCCAGCAGCTTAGGTTCGGGGATCGGTTTCACCGGGGAGCTGTTTTTT.

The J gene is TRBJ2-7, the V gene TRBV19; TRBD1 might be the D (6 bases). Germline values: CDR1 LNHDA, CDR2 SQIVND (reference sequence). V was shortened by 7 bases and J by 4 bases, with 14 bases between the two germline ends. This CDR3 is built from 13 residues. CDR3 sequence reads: CASTPGTPYEQYF. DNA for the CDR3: TGTGCCAGTACTCCCGGGACACCGTACGAGCAGTACTTC.

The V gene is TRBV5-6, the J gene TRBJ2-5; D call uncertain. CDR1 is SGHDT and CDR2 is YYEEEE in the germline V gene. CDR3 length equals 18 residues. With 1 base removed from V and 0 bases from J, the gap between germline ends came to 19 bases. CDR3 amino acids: CASSLSGQTNLNQETQYF. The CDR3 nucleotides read TGTGCCAGCAGCTTGTCCGGTCAGACAAACCTGAACCAAGAGACCCAGTACTTC.

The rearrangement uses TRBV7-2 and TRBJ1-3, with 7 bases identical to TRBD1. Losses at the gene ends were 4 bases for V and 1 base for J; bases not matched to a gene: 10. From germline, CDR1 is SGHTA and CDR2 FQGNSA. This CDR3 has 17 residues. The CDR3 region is CASSSKGQFTSGNTIYF. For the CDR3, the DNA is TGTGCCAGCAGCTCCAAGGGACAGTTCACGTCTGGAAACACCATATATTTT.

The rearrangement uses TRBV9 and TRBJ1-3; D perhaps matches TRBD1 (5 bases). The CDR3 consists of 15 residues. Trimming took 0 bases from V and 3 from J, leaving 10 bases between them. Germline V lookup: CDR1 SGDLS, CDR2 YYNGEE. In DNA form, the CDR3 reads TGTGCCAGCAGCGTAGCTTTGGGGGTTGGAAACACCATATATTTT. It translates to CASSVALGVGNTIYF.

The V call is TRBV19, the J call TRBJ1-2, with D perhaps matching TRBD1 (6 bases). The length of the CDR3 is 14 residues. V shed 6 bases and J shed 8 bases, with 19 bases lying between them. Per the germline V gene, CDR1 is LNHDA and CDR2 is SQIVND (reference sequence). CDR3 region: CASSLFIGGQGYTF. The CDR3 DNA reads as TGTGCCAGTAGCCTTTTTATTGGGGGACAAGGCTACACCTTC.

CDR3 nucleotide sequence: TGCGCCAGCAGCCAGGACGGGAGGTTGGGCACCGGGGAGCTGTTTTTT. Protein: CASSQDGRLGTGELFF. The genes are TRBV4-1 and TRBJ2-2; TRBD2 aligns across 7 bases. After removal of 3 bases from V and 4 bases from J, the junction contained 8 bases not matched to a gene. The CDR3 loop spans 16 amino acids. The germline V gene encodes CDR1 MGHRA and CDR2 YSYEKL.

DNA for the CDR3: TGTGCCAGCAGTTTATACATGAGGTCGGCTAGCGGGTTGGGCGGGGAGCTGTTTTTT. Translated, it gives CASSLYMRSASGLGGELFF. This chain joins TRBV27 and TRBJ2-2; 8 bases match TRBD2. V shed 1 base and J 7 bases; nucleotides not matched to a gene: 17. Germline values: CDR1 MNHEY, CDR2 SMNVEV (reference sequence). The CDR3 covers 19 residues.

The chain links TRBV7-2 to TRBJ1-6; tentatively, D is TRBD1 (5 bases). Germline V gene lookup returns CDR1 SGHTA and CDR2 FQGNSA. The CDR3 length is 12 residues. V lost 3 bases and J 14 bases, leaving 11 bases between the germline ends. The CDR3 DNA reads TGTGCCAGCAGCTTCCCCGCAGGGTCCCTCCACTTT. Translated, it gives CASSFPAGSLHF.

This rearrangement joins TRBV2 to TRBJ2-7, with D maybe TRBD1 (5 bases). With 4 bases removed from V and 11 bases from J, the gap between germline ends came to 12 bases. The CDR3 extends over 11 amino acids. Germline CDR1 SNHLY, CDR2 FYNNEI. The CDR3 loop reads CASSGHAGKYF. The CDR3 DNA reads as TGTGCCAGCAGTGGACACGCAGGGAAGTACTTC.

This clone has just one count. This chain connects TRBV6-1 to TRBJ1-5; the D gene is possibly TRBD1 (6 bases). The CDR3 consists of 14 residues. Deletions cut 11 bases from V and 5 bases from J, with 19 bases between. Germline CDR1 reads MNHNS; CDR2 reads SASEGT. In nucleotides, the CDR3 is TGTGCCGGGGGGGCGACTTCCCGTTATCAGCCCCAGCATTTT. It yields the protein CAGGATSRYQPQHF.

CDR3 coding DNA: TGTGCCAGCAGCTTGCAGTTGGTTCGGGGGACCTACTCCTACAATGAGCAGTTCTTC. This codes for CASSLQLVRGTYSYNEQFF. The chain has TRBV5-8 and TRBJ2-1; TRBD2 is a possible D gene (6 bases). The germline CDR1 and CDR2 sequences are SGHTS and YDEGEE. Trimming shortened V by 1 base and J by 0 bases, and 20 bases separated the two germline ends. The length of the CDR3 is 19 residues.

CDR3 nucleotides: TGCAGCGTTGTCTCTTCGACTATGGCGTACAATGAGCAGTTCTTC. Residues: CSVVSSTMAYNEQFF. The chain links TRBV29-1 to TRBJ2-1; tentatively, D is TRBD2 (5 bases). Germline lookup yields CDR1 SQVTM and CDR2 ANQGSEA. There are 15 residues in the CDR3. Trimming stripped 4 bases from V and 4 bases from J, with 17 bases between.

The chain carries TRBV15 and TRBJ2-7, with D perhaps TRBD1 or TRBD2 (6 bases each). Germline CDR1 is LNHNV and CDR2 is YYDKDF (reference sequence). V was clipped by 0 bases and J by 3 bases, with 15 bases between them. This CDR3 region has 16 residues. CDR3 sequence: CATSRDLVGGVYEQYF. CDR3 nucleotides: TGTGCCACCAGCAGAGATCTGGTGGGGGGCGTCTACGAGCAGTACTTC.

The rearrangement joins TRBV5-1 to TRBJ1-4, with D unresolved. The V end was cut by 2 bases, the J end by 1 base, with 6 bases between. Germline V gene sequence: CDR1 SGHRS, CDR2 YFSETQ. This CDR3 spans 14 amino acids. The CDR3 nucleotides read TGCGCCAGCAGCTTTCAAGGAACTAATGAAAAACTGTTTTTT. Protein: CASSFQGTNEKLFF. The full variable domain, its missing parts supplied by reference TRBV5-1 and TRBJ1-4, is KAGVTQTPRYLIKTRGQQVTLSCSPISGHRSVSWYQQTPGQGLQFLFEYFSETQRNKGNFPGRFSGRQFSNSRSEMNVSTLELGDSALYLCASSFQGTNEKLFFGSGTQLSVL.